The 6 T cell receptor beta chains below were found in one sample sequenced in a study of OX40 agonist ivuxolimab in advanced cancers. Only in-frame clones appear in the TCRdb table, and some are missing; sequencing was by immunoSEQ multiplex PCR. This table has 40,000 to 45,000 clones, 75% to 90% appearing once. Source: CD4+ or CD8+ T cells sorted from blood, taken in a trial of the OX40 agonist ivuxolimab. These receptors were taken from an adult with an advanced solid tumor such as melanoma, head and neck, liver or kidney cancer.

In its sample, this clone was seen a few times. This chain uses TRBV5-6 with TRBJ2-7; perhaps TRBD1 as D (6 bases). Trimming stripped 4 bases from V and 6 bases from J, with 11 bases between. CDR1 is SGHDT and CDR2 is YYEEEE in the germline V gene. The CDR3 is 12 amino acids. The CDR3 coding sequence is TGTGCCAGCAGCGCAGGGGTTGGCGAGCAGTACTTC. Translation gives CASSAGVGEQYF.

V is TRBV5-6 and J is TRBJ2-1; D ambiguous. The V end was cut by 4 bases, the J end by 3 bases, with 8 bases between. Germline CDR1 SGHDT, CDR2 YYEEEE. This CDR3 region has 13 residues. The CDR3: CASSLQNYNEQFF. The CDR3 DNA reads TGTGCCAGCAGCCTTCAGAACTACAATGAGCAGTTCTTC.

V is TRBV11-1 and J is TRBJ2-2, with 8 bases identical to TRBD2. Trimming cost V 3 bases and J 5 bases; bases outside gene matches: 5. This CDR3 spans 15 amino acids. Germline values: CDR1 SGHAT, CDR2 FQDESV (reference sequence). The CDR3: CASSFKREITGELFF. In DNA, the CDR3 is TGTGCCAGCAGCTTCAAGCGGGAGATAACCGGGGAGCTGTTTTTT.

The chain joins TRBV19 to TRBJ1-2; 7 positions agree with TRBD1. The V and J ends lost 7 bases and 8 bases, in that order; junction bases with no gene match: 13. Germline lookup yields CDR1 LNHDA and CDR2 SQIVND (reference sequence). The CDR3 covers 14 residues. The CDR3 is CASIPSTGVDGYTF. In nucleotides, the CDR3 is TGTGCCAGTATCCCCTCTACAGGGGTAGACGGCTACACCTTC.

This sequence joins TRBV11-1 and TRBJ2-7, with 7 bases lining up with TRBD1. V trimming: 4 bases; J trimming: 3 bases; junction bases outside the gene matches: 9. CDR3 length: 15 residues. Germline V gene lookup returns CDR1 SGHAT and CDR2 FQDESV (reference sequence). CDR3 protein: CASSYRQGKLYEQYF. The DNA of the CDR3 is TGTGCCAGCAGCTACCGACAGGGAAAACTCTACGAGCAGTACTTC.

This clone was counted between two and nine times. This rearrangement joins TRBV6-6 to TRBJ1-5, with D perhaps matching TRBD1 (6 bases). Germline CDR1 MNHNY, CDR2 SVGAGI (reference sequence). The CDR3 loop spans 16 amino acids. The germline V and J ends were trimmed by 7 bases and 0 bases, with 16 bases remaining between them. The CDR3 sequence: CASTWGGPYSNQPQHF. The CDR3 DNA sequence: TGTGCCAGCACCTGGGGGGGCCCTTATAGCAATCAGCCCCAGCATTTT.